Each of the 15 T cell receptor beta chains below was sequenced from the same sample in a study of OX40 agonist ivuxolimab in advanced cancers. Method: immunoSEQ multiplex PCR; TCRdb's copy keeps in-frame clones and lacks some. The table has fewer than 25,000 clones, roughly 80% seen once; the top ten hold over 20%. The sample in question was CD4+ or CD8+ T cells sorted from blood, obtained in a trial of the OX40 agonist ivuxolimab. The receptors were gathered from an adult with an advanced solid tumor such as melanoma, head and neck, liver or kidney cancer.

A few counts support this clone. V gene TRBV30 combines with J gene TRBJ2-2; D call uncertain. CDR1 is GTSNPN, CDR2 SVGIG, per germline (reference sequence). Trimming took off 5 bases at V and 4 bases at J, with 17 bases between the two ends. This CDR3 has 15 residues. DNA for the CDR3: TGTGCCTGGGCCGGTTTAAGGGAACTCACCGGGGAGCTGTTTTTT. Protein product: CAWAGLRELTGELFF.

In DNA, the CDR3 is TGTGCCAGCAGCCAAGCGACCGGATACAATGAGCAGTTCTTC. Protein sequence: CASSQATGYNEQFF. This chain links TRBV14 with TRBJ2-1; D remains unclear. Germline CDR1 SGHDN, CDR2 FVKESK. The ends were cut back, 1 base at V and 4 bases at J, with 8 bases in the middle. The CDR3 loop spans 14 amino acids.

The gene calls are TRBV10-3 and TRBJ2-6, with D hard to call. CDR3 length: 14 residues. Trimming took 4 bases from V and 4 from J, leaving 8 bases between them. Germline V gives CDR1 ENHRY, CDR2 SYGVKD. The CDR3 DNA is TGTGCCATCAGTGGAGACACCGGGGCCAACGTCCTGACTTTC. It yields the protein CAISGDTGANVLTF.

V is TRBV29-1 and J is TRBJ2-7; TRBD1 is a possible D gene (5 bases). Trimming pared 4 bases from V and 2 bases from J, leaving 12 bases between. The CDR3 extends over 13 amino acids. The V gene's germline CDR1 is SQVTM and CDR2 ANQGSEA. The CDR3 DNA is TGCAGCGTTGTGGGCAGGGCTACCTACGAGCAGTACTTC. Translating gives CSVVGRATYEQYF.

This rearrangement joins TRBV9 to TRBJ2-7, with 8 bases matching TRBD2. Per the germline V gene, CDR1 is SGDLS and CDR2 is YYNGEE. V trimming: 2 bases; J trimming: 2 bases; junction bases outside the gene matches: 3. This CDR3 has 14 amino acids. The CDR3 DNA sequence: TGTGCCAGCAGCGTCGGGAGGGCCACCTACGAGCAGTACTTC. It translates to CASSVGRATYEQYF.

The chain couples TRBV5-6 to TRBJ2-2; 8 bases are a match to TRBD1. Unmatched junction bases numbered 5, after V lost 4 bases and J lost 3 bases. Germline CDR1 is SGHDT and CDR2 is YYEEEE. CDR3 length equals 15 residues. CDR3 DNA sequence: TGTGCCAGCAGCGGAGGACAGGGCCACACCGGGGAGCTGTTTTTT. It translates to CASSGGQGHTGELFF.

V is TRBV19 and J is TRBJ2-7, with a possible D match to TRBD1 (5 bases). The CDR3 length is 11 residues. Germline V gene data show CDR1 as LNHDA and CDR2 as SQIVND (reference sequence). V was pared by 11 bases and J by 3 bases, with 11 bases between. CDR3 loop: CASTDNYEQYF. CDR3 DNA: TGTGCCTCGACAGATAACTACGAGCAGTACTTC.

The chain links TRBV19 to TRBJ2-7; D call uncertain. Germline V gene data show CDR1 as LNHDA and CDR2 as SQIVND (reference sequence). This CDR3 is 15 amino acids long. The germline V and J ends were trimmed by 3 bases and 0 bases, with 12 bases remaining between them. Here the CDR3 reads CASSIFARSSYEQYF. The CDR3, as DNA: TGTGCCAGTAGTATCTTTGCGAGGAGCTCCTACGAGCAGTACTTC.

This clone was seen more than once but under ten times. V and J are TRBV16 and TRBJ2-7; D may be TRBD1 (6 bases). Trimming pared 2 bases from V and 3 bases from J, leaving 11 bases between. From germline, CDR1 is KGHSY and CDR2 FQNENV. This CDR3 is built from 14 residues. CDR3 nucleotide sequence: TGTGCCAGCAGCCAAAGTGGCAGGGGCTACGAGCAGTACTTC. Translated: CASSQSGRGYEQYF.

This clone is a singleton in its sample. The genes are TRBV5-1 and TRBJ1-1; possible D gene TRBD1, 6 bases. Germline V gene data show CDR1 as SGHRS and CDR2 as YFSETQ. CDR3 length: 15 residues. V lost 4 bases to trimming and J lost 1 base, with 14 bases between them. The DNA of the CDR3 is TGCGCCAGCAGCCCCGGGGGGGGCTCGAACACTGAAGCTTTCTTT. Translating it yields CASSPGGGSNTEAFF.

The CDR3 loop reads CASSPREHSSYEQYF. CDR3 DNA sequence: TGTGCCAGCAGTCCGCGGGAGCACAGCTCCTACGAGCAGTACTTC. The chain employs TRBV28 and TRBJ2-7, with 7 bases lining up with TRBD2. Trimming cost V 5 bases and J 0 bases; bases outside gene matches: 7. Germline CDR1 MDHEN, CDR2 SYDVKM. The CDR3 sequence is 15 residues long.

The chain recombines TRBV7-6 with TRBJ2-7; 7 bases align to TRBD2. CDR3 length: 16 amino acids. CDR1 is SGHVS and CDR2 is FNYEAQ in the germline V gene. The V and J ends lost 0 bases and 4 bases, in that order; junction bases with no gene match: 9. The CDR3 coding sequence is TGTGCCAGCAGCTTAGCGGGGGGGTTGGCAGCTTACGAGCAGTACTTC. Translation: CASSLAGGLAAYEQYF.

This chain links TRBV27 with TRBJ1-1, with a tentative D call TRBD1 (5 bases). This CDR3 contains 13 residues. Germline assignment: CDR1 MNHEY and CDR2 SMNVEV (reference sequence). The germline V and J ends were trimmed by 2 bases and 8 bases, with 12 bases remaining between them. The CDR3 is CASSLGGNREAFF. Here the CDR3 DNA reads TGTGCCAGCAGTTTAGGGGGGAACAGGGAAGCTTTCTTT.

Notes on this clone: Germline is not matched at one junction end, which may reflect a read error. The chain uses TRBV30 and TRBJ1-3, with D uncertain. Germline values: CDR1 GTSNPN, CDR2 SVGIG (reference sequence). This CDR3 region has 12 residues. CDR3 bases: TGTGCTTGGAAAAAAGCTGGAAACACCATATATTTT. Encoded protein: CAWKKAGNTIYF.

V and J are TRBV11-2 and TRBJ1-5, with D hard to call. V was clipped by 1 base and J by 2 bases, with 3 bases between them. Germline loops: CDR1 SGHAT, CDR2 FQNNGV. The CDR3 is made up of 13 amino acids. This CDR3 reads CASSLAGNQPQHF. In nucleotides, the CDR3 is TGTGCCAGCAGCTTAGCGGGCAATCAGCCCCAGCATTTT.